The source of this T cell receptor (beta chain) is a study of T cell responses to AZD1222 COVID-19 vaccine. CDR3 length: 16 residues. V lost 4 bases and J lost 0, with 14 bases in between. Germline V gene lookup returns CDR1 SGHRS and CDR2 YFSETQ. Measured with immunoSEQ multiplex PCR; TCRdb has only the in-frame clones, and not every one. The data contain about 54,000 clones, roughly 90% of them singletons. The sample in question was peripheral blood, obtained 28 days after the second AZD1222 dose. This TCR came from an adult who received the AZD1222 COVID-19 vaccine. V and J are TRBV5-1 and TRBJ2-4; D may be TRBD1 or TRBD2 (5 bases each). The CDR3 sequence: CASSGTGTLAKNIQYF. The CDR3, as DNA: TGCGCCAGCAGCGGTACCGGGACCCTAGCCAAAAACATTCAGTACTTC.